This T cell receptor (beta chain) is drawn from a study of technical replicates of blood from a few donors. Germline V gene sequence: CDR1 SGHVS, CDR2 FQNEAQ. The V gene end was trimmed by 2 bases and the J gene end by 3 bases; junction bases not matched to a gene: 6. The length of the CDR3 is 15 residues. The data were produced by immunoSEQ multiplex PCR, yet TCRdb's version contains in-frame clones alone and is incomplete. The table includes some 98,000 clones, approximately 95% detected once. This chain uses TRBV7-8 with TRBJ2-7; TRBD1 matches at 8 bases. The clonotype comes from a human donor in good health. Sequencing was done on a sample of T cells isolated from PBMCs. The CDR3 DNA is TGTGCCAGCAGCTTACGGTCCGGGACAGGCTACGAGCAGTACTTC. It is translated as CASSLRSGTGYEQYF.